This TCR beta chain was recorded in a study of shared clonotypes between healthy human individuals. This table comes from immunoSEQ multiplex PCR, and its TCRdb copy is limited to in-frame clones, with some not included. The profile shows about half a million clones, 81% of them singletons. J gave up 6 bases and V 6 bases, and 10 bases lay outside the gene matches. The germline V gene has CDR1 SGHAT and CDR2 FQNNGV. The CDR3 sequence is 15 residues long. This clonotype was sampled from a woman aged 35 to 49 in good health. Some clones in this sample may be carry-over from other donors' samples. V usage is TRBV11-2 and J usage is TRBJ1-1; 10 positions match TRBD1. The sample comprised PBMCs. CDR3 region: CASRKPGQGIAEAFF. Here the CDR3 DNA reads TGTGCCAGCAGAAAACCGGGACAGGGGATCGCTGAAGCTTTCTTT.